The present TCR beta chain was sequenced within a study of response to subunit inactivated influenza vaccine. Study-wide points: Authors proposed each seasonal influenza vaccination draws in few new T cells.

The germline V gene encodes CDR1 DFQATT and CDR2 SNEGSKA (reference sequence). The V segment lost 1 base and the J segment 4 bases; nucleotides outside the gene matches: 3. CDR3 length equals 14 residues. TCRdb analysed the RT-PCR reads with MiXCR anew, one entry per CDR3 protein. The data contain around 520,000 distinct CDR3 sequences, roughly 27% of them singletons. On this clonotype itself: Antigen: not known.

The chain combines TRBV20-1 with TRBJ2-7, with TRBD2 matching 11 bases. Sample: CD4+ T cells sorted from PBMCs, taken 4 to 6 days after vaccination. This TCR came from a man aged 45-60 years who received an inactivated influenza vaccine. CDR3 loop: CSARAASGGYEQYF. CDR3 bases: TGCAGTGCTAGAGCGGCTAGCGGGGGGTACGAGCAGTACTTC.